A selection of T cell receptor beta chains follows, all from one sample in a study of CD8 T cells in ankylosing spondylitis. From the 5' RACE reads, TCRdb called clonotypes with MiXCR, one entry per CDR3 protein. The sample records roughly 450,000 distinct CDR3 sequences, about 25% being singletons. The specimen was blood, either unsorted or a sorted T cell fraction (not recorded which). These receptors all stem from a male donor with ankylosing spondylitis. The CDR3 runs from the conserved cysteine through the conserved F or W. Fields, in order: clone size, J gene, V gene, D gene, CDR3 DNA, CDR3 protein. D genes are given only for firm matches. Expanded clones get a size class; other rows say once, few or many, or leave the size out.

clone size: NA; J gene: TRBJ2-1; V gene: TRBV20-1; D gene: NA; CDR3 DNA: TGCAGTGCTAGACAGCGCACCTCCTACAATGAGCAGTTCTTC; CDR3 protein: CSARQRTSYNEQFF
clone size: NA; J gene: TRBJ2-6; V gene: TRBV20-1; D gene: NA; CDR3 DNA: TGCAGTGAATTTACCGGGTCTTTC; CDR3 protein: CSEFTGSF
clone size: NA; J gene: TRBJ1-2; V gene: TRBV5-1; D gene: TRBD1; CDR3 DNA: TGCGCCAGCAGAGGACAGGTAGCTAACTATGGCTACACCTTC; CDR3 protein: CASRGQVANYGYTF
clone size: NA; J gene: TRBJ2-4; V gene: TRBV20-1; D gene: NA; CDR3 DNA: TGCAGTGCTAGTGAGGTTTCGGCACTGAAAAACATTCAGTACTTC; CDR3 protein: CSASEVSALKNIQYF
clone size: few; J gene: TRBJ2-7; V gene: TRBV20-1; D gene: TRBD1; CDR3 DNA: TGCAGTGCTAGAAGAGACAGGGGGAACGAGCAGTACTTC; CDR3 protein: CSARRDRGNEQYF
clone size: few; J gene: TRBJ1-1; V gene: TRBV15; D gene: NA; CDR3 DNA: TGTGCCACCAGCAGAGGAGGGTACACTGAAGCTTTCTTT; CDR3 protein: CATSRGGYTEAFF
clone size: few; J gene: TRBJ2-1; V gene: TRBV7-8; D gene: TRBD2; CDR3 DNA: TGTGCCAGCAGCCCGGCGGGACTAGCGGGAGGGAATGAGCAGTTCTTC; CDR3 protein: CASSPAGLAGGNEQFF
clone size: NA; J gene: TRBJ2-1; V gene: TRBV5-1; D gene: TRBD2; CDR3 DNA: TGCGCCAGCAGCTTGGGGTCTAGCGGGAGTTCCTACAATGAGCAGTTCTTC; CDR3 protein: CASSLGSSGSSYNEQFF
clone size: NA; J gene: TRBJ2-1; V gene: TRBV18; D gene: NA; CDR3 DNA: TGTGCCAGCTCACTCGCGCAGAAGGGTCCCTACAATGAGCAGTTCTTC; CDR3 protein: CASSLAQKGPYNEQFF
clone size: few; J gene: TRBJ2-5; V gene: TRBV10-3; D gene: NA; CDR3 DNA: TGTGCCATCAGCCTAGGAGAGACCCAGTACTTC; CDR3 protein: CAISLGETQYF
clone size: NA; J gene: TRBJ2-3; V gene: TRBV29-1; D gene: NA; CDR3 DNA: TGCAGCGTTGGTAACTCGCGCAGCACAGATACGCAGTATTTT; CDR3 protein: CSVGNSRSTDTQYF
clone size: NA; J gene: TRBJ2-3; V gene: TRBV25-1; D gene: NA; CDR3 DNA: TGTGCCAGCAGTGAATTAGGTCCGCTTATGGCAGATACGCAGTATTTT; CDR3 protein: CASSELGPLMADTQYF
clone size: few; J gene: TRBJ2-2; V gene: TRBV7-6; D gene: NA; CDR3 DNA: TGTGCCAGCAGCTTACAGCAAACCACCGGGGAGCTGTTTTTT; CDR3 protein: CASSLQQTTGELFF
clone size: NA; J gene: TRBJ1-4; V gene: TRBV12-3/TRBV12-4; D gene: NA; CDR3 DNA: TGTGCCAGCAGCTCATCCGGGTCTAATGAAAAACTGTTTTTT; CDR3 protein: CASSSSGSNEKLFF
clone size: once; J gene: TRBJ1-1; V gene: TRBV19; D gene: NA; CDR3 DNA: TGTGCCAGTACCTACGACAGTCGTTGGACTGAAGCTTTCTTT; CDR3 protein: CASTYDSRWTEAFF
clone size: NA; J gene: TRBJ2-7; V gene: TRBV3-1; D gene: TRBD1; CDR3 DNA: TGTGCCAGCAGCCGGACAGGGCACGAGCAGTACTTC; CDR3 protein: CASSRTGHEQYF
clone size: NA; J gene: TRBJ1-2; V gene: TRBV20-1; D gene: TRBD1; CDR3 DNA: TGCAGTGCTAGAGGACGGTCGGGGACAGGGGTGGTCGCTAACTATGGCTACACCTTC; CDR3 protein: CSARGRSGTGVVANYGYTF
clone size: NA; J gene: TRBJ2-5; V gene: TRBV5-1; D gene: NA; CDR3 DNA: TGCGCCAGCATCGGAGGACAAGAGACCCAGTACTTC; CDR3 protein: CASIGGQETQYF
clone size: few; J gene: TRBJ2-7; V gene: TRBV3-1; D gene: NA; CDR3 DNA: TGTGCCAGCAGCCCATCCGGGACTGTGGACTACGAGCAGTACTTC; CDR3 protein: CASSPSGTVDYEQYF
clone size: NA; J gene: TRBJ2-1; V gene: TRBV4-1; D gene: NA; CDR3 DNA: TGCGCCAGCAGCCAAGATTTCCGAGAGGAAGGTGAGCAGTTCTTC; CDR3 protein: CASSQDFREEGEQFF
clone size: NA; J gene: TRBJ1-4; V gene: TRBV12-3/TRBV12-4; D gene: NA; CDR3 DNA: TGTGCCAGCAGTTTAGGGGGGTCAGGCCCTAATGAAAAACTGTTTTTT; CDR3 protein: CASSLGGSGPNEKLFF
clone size: once; J gene: TRBJ2-7; V gene: TRBV20-1; D gene: TRBD2; CDR3 DNA: TGCAGTGTTCCGGGACTACGACACTACGAGCAGTACTTC; CDR3 protein: CSVPGLRHYEQYF
clone size: NA; J gene: TRBJ1-5; V gene: TRBV15; D gene: NA; CDR3 DNA: TGTGCCACCAGCAGAGAGCCCTATCTCATCCGGCCCCAGCATTTT; CDR3 protein: CATSREPYLIRPQHF
clone size: NA; J gene: TRBJ2-1; V gene: TRBV2; D gene: TRBD2; CDR3 DNA: TGTGCCTGCAGTTTAACCCCGGGGGGGCGGTTCTCCTACAATGAGCAGTTCTTC; CDR3 protein: CACSLTPGGRFSYNEQFF
clone size: NA; J gene: TRBJ1-6; V gene: TRBV5-1; D gene: NA; CDR3 DNA: TGCGCCAGCAGCCCGAGTGATTCACCCCTCCACTTT; CDR3 protein: CASSPSDSPLHF
clone size: NA; J gene: TRBJ2-3; V gene: TRBV5-1; D gene: TRBD2; CDR3 DNA: TGCGCCAGCAGCTTGATACTAGCGGGAGGAGTTGATACGCAGTATTTT; CDR3 protein: CASSLILAGGVDTQYF
clone size: many; J gene: TRBJ2-3; V gene: TRBV28; D gene: NA; CDR3 DNA: TGTGCCACCACGCGGGTGGACGCTAGCACAGATACGCAGTATTTT; CDR3 protein: CATTRVDASTDTQYF
clone size: few; J gene: TRBJ2-1; V gene: TRBV7-8; D gene: TRBD2; CDR3 DNA: TGTGCCAGCAGCCAGGCGGGACTAGGCTTACAATGGGAGCAGTTCTTC; CDR3 protein: CASSQAGLGLQWEQFF
clone size: NA; J gene: TRBJ1-1; V gene: TRBV30; D gene: NA; CDR3 DNA: TGTGCCTGGAGAGAGAACACTGAAGCTTTCTTT; CDR3 protein: CAWRENTEAFF
clone size: NA; J gene: TRBJ2-1; V gene: TRBV3-1; D gene: NA; CDR3 DNA: TGTGCCAGCAGCCAAGACCTCTTGAGCTCCTACAATGAGCAGTTCTTC; CDR3 protein: CASSQDLLSSYNEQFF
clone size: few; J gene: TRBJ2-5; V gene: TRBV12-3/TRBV12-4; D gene: TRBD2; CDR3 DNA: TGTGCCAGCAGTCCGGGACTAGCGGGAGACATAGGACGAGAGACCCAGTACTTC; CDR3 protein: CASSPGLAGDIGRETQYF
clone size: NA; J gene: TRBJ1-4; V gene: TRBV6-1; D gene: TRBD1; CDR3 DNA: TGTGCCAGCTTCTGGGACAGTCGGGCAACTAATGAAAAACTGTTTTTT; CDR3 protein: CASFWDSRATNEKLFF
clone size: NA; J gene: TRBJ1-1; V gene: TRBV21-1; D gene: NA; CDR3 DNA: TGTGCCAGCAGCAAGGGGACGGCGAACACTGAAGCTTTCTTT; CDR3 protein: CASSKGTANTEAFF
clone size: NA; J gene: TRBJ1-5; V gene: TRBV7-9; D gene: NA; CDR3 DNA: TGTGCCAGCAGCTTAGGAAGCGGCCGAGAACAGCCCCAGCATTTT; CDR3 protein: CASSLGSGREQPQHF
clone size: NA; J gene: TRBJ2-1; V gene: TRBV2; D gene: TRBD2; CDR3 DNA: TGTGCCAGCAGTGCCCCGGGACTAGCGGATCACAATGAGCAGTTCTTC; CDR3 protein: CASSAPGLADHNEQFF
clone size: few; J gene: TRBJ2-4; V gene: TRBV20-1; D gene: NA; CDR3 DNA: TGCAGTGCTAGACCGGGGGCCATGAACATTCAGTACTTC; CDR3 protein: CSARPGAMNIQYF
clone size: few; J gene: TRBJ1-2; V gene: TRBV2; D gene: NA; CDR3 DNA: TGTGCCAGCAGTGGGATCAACTATGGCTACACCTTC; CDR3 protein: CASSGINYGYTF
clone size: few; J gene: TRBJ1-1; V gene: TRBV10-3; D gene: TRBD1; CDR3 DNA: TGTGCCATCAGCTCCGGGACAGGGGAAACTGAAGCTTTCTTT; CDR3 protein: CAISSGTGETEAFF
clone size: NA; J gene: TRBJ1-1; V gene: TRBV18; D gene: NA; CDR3 DNA: TGTGCCAGCTCACCAGTACAGGAGAACACTGAAGCTTTCTTT; CDR3 protein: CASSPVQENTEAFF
clone size: NA; J gene: TRBJ2-7; V gene: TRBV20-1; D gene: NA; CDR3 DNA: TGCAGTGCCCAGGCATTTTCAGACAGGACGGACTACGAGCAGTACTTC; CDR3 protein: CSAQAFSDRTDYEQYF
clone size: NA; J gene: TRBJ2-3; V gene: TRBV2; D gene: TRBD2; CDR3 DNA: TGTGCCAGCAGGGGACTAGCGTCCGGCGCAGATACGCAGTATTTT; CDR3 protein: CASRGLASGADTQYF
clone size: few; J gene: TRBJ2-7; V gene: TRBV29-1; D gene: NA; CDR3 DNA: TGCAGCGTTAGGACAAACTCCTACGAGCAGTACTTC; CDR3 protein: CSVRTNSYEQYF
clone size: few; J gene: TRBJ2-1; V gene: TRBV7-2; D gene: NA; CDR3 DNA: TGTGCCAGCAGCTTAACCCCTACGATCTACAATGAGCAGTTCTTC; CDR3 protein: CASSLTPTIYNEQFF
clone size: few; J gene: TRBJ2-1; V gene: TRBV29-1; D gene: NA; CDR3 DNA: TGCAGCGTTGAAGTGACTGCCAATGAGCAGTTCTTC; CDR3 protein: CSVEVTANEQFF
clone size: many; J gene: TRBJ2-3; V gene: TRBV12-3/TRBV12-4; D gene: TRBD2; CDR3 DNA: TGTGCCAGCAGTTTAATGCTAGCGGGAGGAGATACGCAGTATTTT; CDR3 protein: CASSLMLAGGDTQYF
clone size: NA; J gene: TRBJ2-3; V gene: TRBV24-1; D gene: NA; CDR3 DNA: TGTGCCACCAGACCCCTGGGGACAGATACGCAGTATTTT; CDR3 protein: CATRPLGTDTQYF
clone size: few; J gene: TRBJ2-1; V gene: TRBV2; D gene: NA; CDR3 DNA: TGTGCCAGCAGTGAAGGGAACTCGTACAATGAGCAGTTCTTC; CDR3 protein: CASSEGNSYNEQFF